These T cell receptor beta chains were read from a single sample in a study of blood T cell repertoires in COVID-19. The table came from immunoSEQ multiplex PCR; TCRdb's copy has only in-frame clones and leaves some out. The sample comprises 200,000 to 300,000 clones, around 87% of which are singletons, and approximately 1.4% rests with the top ten. The sample consisted of peripheral blood. These receptors all stem from a woman between 40 and 55 years old who had recovered from COVID-19. CDR3s include the opening cysteine and the closing phenylalanine or tryptophan. The D gene is left open where the match is weak. Where a row states a size, it is once, few, many or the class of an expanded clone; other rows omit it.

V gene: TRBV6-2/TRBV6-3
clone size: -
D gene: -
J gene: TRBJ1-6
CDR3 protein: CASSYRGDPNSPLHF
CDR3 DNA: TGTGCCAGCAGTTACCGGGGGGATCCGAATTCACCCCTCCACTTT

V gene: TRBV21-1
clone size: few
D gene: -
J gene: TRBJ1-2
CDR3 protein: CASSKVSGRGLNYGYTF
CDR3 DNA: TGTGCCAGCAGCAAAGTGAGTGGAAGGGGACTAAACTATGGCTACACCTTC

V gene: TRBV27
clone size: -
D gene: -
J gene: TRBJ1-1
CDR3 protein: CASSLLESMNTEAFF
CDR3 DNA: TGTGCCAGCAGTTTACTTGAGAGTATGAACACTGAAGCTTTCTTT

V gene: TRBV7-2
clone size: -
D gene: TRBD2
J gene: TRBJ2-1
CDR3 protein: CASSFSFAGEHEQFF
CDR3 DNA: TGTGCCAGCAGCTTTTCCTTTGCGGGGGAGCATGAGCAGTTCTTC

V gene: TRBV5-8
clone size: -
D gene: TRBD2
J gene: TRBJ2-1
CDR3 protein: CASSLSLAGDREQFF
CDR3 DNA: TGTGCCAGCAGCTTGTCACTAGCGGGGGATAGAGAGCAGTTCTTC

V gene: TRBV15
clone size: once
D gene: -
J gene: TRBJ1-4
CDR3 protein: CATRVYGEKLFF
CDR3 DNA: TGTGCCACCAGGGTATACGGGGAAAAACTGTTTTTT

V gene: TRBV30
clone size: -
D gene: -
J gene: TRBJ1-6
CDR3 protein: CAWSVGGSNSPLHF
CDR3 DNA: TGTGCCTGGAGTGTAGGGGGATCTAATTCACCCCTCCACTTT

V gene: TRBV29-1
clone size: once
D gene: -
J gene: TRBJ2-7
CDR3 protein: CIQFLGGSSYEQYF
CDR3 DNA: TGCATCCAATTTTTGGGGGGAAGCTCCTACGAGCAGTACTTC

V gene: TRBV7-8
clone size: -
D gene: -
J gene: TRBJ1-2
CDR3 protein: CASSLGSGGYTF
CDR3 DNA: TGTGCCAGCAGCCTCGGGTCGGGTGGCTACACCTTC

V gene: TRBV14
clone size: -
D gene: -
J gene: TRBJ2-7
CDR3 protein: CASSQGGSRQYF
CDR3 DNA: TGTGCCAGCAGCCAAGGAGGGTCACGGCAGTACTTC

V gene: TRBV27
clone size: once
D gene: TRBD1
J gene: TRBJ2-1
CDR3 protein: CASSPGGPSYNEQFF
CDR3 DNA: TGTGCCAGCAGCCCAGGGGGCCCCTCCTACAATGAGCAGTTCTTC

V gene: TRBV18
clone size: once
D gene: -
J gene: TRBJ2-5
CDR3 protein: CASSPPYRTPKETQYF
CDR3 DNA: TGTGCCAGCTCACCACCCTACAGGACCCCCAAAGAGACCCAGTACTTC

V gene: TRBV24-1
clone size: -
D gene: TRBD2
J gene: TRBJ2-3
CDR3 protein: CATSGSGGSTDTQYF
CDR3 DNA: TGTGCCACCAGTGGGTCGGGGGGAAGCACAGATACGCAGTATTTT

V gene: TRBV19
clone size: -
D gene: TRBD2
J gene: TRBJ2-7
CDR3 protein: CASSWVAGPYEQYF
CDR3 DNA: TGTGCCAGTAGTTGGGTAGCGGGGCCCTACGAGCAGTACTTC

V gene: TRBV15
clone size: -
D gene: -
J gene: TRBJ1-1
CDR3 protein: CATSRDLGSTEAFF
CDR3 DNA: TGTGCCACCAGCAGAGATCTAGGGAGTACTGAAGCTTTCTTT

V gene: TRBV3-1/TRBV3-2
clone size: -
D gene: -
J gene: TRBJ1-2
CDR3 protein: CASSLKDSYGYTF
CDR3 DNA: TGTGCCAGCAGCCTTAAGGACAGCTATGGCTACACCTTC

V gene: TRBV11-2
clone size: -
D gene: -
J gene: TRBJ1-4
CDR3 protein: CASSPGITNEKLFF
CDR3 DNA: TGTGCCAGCAGCCCGGGGATAACTAATGAAAAACTGTTTTTT

V gene: TRBV2
clone size: -
D gene: -
J gene: TRBJ2-7
CDR3 protein: CASSVVTQASYEQYF
CDR3 DNA: TGTGCCAGCAGTGTGGTGACACAAGCCTCCTACGAGCAGTACTTC

V gene: TRBV18
clone size: -
D gene: TRBD1
J gene: TRBJ1-1
CDR3 protein: CASSPTMTGGDNTEAFF
CDR3 DNA: TGTGCCAGCTCACCAACGATGACAGGGGGAGATAACACTGAAGCTTTCTTT

V gene: TRBV27
clone size: -
D gene: -
J gene: TRBJ2-6
CDR3 protein: CASRPTGLTSGANVLTF
CDR3 DNA: TGTGCCAGCCGCCCGACGGGACTTACTTCTGGGGCCAACGTCCTGACTTTC

V gene: TRBV9
clone size: -
D gene: -
J gene: TRBJ1-1
CDR3 protein: CASSVVPRGGTEAFF
CDR3 DNA: TGTGCCAGCAGCGTAGTCCCGAGGGGGGGCACTGAAGCTTTCTTT

V gene: TRBV3-1/TRBV3-2
clone size: -
D gene: -
J gene: TRBJ2-7
CDR3 protein: CASSQEFRSYEQYF
CDR3 DNA: TGTGCCAGCAGCCAAGAGTTCAGGTCCTACGAGCAGTACTTC

V gene: TRBV19
clone size: once
D gene: TRBD1
J gene: TRBJ1-2
CDR3 protein: CASSIEPGGGGYTF
CDR3 DNA: TGTGCCAGTAGTATAGAACCAGGGGGCGGAGGCTACACCTTC

V gene: TRBV5-5
clone size: -
D gene: TRBD1
J gene: TRBJ1-2
CDR3 protein: CASSWDSLYGYTF
CDR3 DNA: TGTGCCAGCAGCTGGGACAGCCTCTATGGCTACACCTTC

V gene: TRBV12-3/TRBV12-4
clone size: once
D gene: -
J gene: TRBJ1-2
CDR3 protein: CASTPGGYGYTF
CDR3 DNA: TGTGCCAGCACCCCCGGCGGTTATGGCTACACCTTC

V gene: TRBV6-5
clone size: once
D gene: TRBD1
J gene: TRBJ2-7
CDR3 protein: CASSRTGPSYEQYF
CDR3 DNA: TGTGCCAGCAGCCGGACAGGGCCTTCCTACGAGCAGTACTTC

V gene: TRBV6-6
clone size: few
D gene: -
J gene: TRBJ1-4
CDR3 protein: CASRYQGPSNEKLFF
CDR3 DNA: TGTGCCAGCCGTTACCAGGGGCCATCTAATGAAAAACTGTTTTTT

V gene: TRBV6-7
clone size: -
D gene: TRBD2
J gene: TRBJ2-5
CDR3 protein: CASSQGGTSGERNQETQYF
CDR3 DNA: TGTGCCAGCAGTCAGGGAGGGACTAGCGGTGAAAGAAACCAAGAGACCCAGTACTTC

V gene: TRBV6-2/TRBV6-3
clone size: -
D gene: TRBD2
J gene: TRBJ2-1
CDR3 protein: CASSAGLVRAEQFF
CDR3 DNA: TGTGCCAGCAGCGCGGGACTAGTGAGGGCTGAGCAGTTCTTC

V gene: TRBV5-6
clone size: -
D gene: -
J gene: TRBJ2-7
CDR3 protein: CASSSIYEQYF
CDR3 DNA: TGTGCCAGCAGCTCTATATACGAGCAGTACTTC